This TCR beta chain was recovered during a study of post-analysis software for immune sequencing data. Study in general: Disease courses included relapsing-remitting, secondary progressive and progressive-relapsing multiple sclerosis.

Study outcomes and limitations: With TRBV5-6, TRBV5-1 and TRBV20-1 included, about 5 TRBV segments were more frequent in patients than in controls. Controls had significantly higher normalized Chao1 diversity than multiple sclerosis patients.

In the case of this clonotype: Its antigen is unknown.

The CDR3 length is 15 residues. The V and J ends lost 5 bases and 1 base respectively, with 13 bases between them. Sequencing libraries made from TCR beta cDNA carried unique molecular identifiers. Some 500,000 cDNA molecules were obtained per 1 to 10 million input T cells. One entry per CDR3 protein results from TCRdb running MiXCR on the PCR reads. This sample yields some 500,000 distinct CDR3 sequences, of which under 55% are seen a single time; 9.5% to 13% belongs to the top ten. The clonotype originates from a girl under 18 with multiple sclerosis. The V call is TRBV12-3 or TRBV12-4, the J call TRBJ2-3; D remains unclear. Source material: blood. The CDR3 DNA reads TGTGCCAGCAGTCAAACCAGTTCGGGCACAGATACGCAGTATTTT. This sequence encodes CASSQTSSGTDTQYF.